This T cell receptor (beta chain) was obtained from a study of long-term antiretroviral therapy in people with HIV. Study at large: Collection dates of the earliest samples fall about a decade before the 2015 immediate-ART recommendation.

Study-wide results and limits: Samples were collected from the mid-2000s to the late 2010s under possibly less effective ART regimens. When set beside controls, HIV repertoires had CDR3 length ranges that were narrower. Repertoire composition at all time points was dominated by clones that had expanded before ART.

The CDR3 has 15 residues. Germline V lookup: CDR1 LNHDA, CDR2 SQIVND (reference sequence). With V trimmed by 2 bases and J by 7 bases, 6 bases remained unmatched. This clone was observed a few times. The antigen is not known. The same CDR3 arises from other DNA sequences in this sample as well. They ran version v3.0 of the immunoSEQ assay at survey level. Method: immunoSEQ multiplex PCR; TCRdb's copy keeps in-frame clones and lacks some. This sample has nearly 50,000 clones; about 81% occur once, and the top ten carry 2.5% to 3%. This receptor was taken from a woman aged 18-29 years with HIV. The rearrangement uses TRBV19 and TRBJ2-1; 9 bases fit TRBD2. Specimen: unsorted PBMCs, collected 0.8 years after starting antiretroviral therapy. For the CDR3, the DNA is TGTGCCAGTAGTATAAGTGCGGGAGGGCCAAATGAGCAGTTCTTC. It yields the protein CASSISAGGPNEQFF. The full variable domain, with the rest looked up from reference TRBV19 and TRBJ2-1, is DGGITQSPKYLFRKEGQNVTLSCEQNLNHDAMYWYRQDPGQGLRLIYYSQIVNDFQKGDIAEGYSVSREKKESFPLTVTSAQKNPTAFYLCASSISAGGPNEQFFGPGTRLTVL.